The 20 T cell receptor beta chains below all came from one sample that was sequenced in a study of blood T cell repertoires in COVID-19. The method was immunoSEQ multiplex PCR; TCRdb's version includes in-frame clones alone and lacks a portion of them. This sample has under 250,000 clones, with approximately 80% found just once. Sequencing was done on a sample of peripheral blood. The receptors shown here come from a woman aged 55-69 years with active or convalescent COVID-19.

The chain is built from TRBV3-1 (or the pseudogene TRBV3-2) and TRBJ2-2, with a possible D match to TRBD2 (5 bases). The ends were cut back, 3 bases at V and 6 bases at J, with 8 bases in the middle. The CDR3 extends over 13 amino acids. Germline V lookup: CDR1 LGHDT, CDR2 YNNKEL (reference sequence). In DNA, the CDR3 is TGTGCCAGCAGCCACTTGAGGGCCGGGGAGCTGTTTTTT. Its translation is CASSHLRAGELFF.

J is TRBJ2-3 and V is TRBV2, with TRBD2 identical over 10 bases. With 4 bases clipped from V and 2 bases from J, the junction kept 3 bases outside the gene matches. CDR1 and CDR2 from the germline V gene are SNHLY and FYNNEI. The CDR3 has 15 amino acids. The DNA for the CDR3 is TGTGCCAGCAGTGCACTAGCGGGGACCACAGATACGCAGTATTTT. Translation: CASSALAGTTDTQYF. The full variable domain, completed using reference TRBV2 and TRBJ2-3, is EPEVTQTPSHQVTQMGQEVILRCVPISNHLYFYWYRQILGQKVEFLVSFYNNEISEKSEIFDDQFSVERPDGSNFTLKIRSTKLEDSAMYFCASSALAGTTDTQYFGPGTRLTVL.

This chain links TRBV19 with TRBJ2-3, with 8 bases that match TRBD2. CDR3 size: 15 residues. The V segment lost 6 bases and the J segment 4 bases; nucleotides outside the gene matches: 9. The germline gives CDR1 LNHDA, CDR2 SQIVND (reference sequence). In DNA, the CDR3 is TGTGCCAGTAGGCCAGGTAGCGGGGCCGCAGATACGCAGTATTTT. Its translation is CASRPGSGAADTQYF.

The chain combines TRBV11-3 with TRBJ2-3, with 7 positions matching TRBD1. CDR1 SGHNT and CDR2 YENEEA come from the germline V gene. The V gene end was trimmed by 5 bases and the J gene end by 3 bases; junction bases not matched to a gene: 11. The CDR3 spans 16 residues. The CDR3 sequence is CASSPTQQTGTDTQYF. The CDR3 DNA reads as TGTGCCAGCAGCCCTACCCAGCAGACAGGGACAGATACGCAGTATTTT.

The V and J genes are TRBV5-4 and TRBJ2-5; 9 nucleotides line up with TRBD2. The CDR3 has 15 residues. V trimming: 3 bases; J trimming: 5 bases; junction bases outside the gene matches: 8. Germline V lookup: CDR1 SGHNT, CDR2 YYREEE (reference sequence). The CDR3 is CASSSRAGGPETQYF. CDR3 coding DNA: TGTGCCAGCAGCTCGCGGGCGGGAGGGCCGGAGACCCAGTACTTC.

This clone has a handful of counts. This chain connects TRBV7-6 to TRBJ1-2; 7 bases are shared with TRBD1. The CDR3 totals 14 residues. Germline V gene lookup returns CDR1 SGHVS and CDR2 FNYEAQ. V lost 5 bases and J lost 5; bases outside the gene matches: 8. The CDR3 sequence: CASSPTQGSYGYTF. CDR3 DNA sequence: TGTGCCAGCAGCCCCACACAGGGGTCATATGGCTACACCTTC.

This chain's CDR3 is CASSPGTWPTGELFF. The CDR3 nucleotides read TGTGCCAGTAGTCCTGGGACATGGCCCACCGGGGAGCTGTTTTTT. The chain recombines TRBV19 with TRBJ2-2, with TRBD1 as a possible D gene (6 bases). This CDR3 contains 15 residues. Deletions cut 5 bases from V and 4 bases from J, with 14 bases between. Germline V gene sequence: CDR1 LNHDA, CDR2 SQIVND (reference sequence).

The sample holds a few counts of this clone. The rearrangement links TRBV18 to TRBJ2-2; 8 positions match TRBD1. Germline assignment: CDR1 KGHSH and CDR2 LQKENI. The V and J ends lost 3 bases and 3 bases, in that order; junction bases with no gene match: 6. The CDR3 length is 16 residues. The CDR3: CASSPRGQGYTGELFF. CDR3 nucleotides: TGTGCCAGCTCACCTCGCGGACAGGGCTACACCGGGGAGCTGTTTTTT.

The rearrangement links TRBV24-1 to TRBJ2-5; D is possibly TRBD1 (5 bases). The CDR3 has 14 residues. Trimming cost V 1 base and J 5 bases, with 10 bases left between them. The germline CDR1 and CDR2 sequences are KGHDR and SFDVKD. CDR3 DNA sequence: TGTGCCACCAGTGATTTAGGGGTCGGGGAGACCCAGTACTTC. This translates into CATSDLGVGETQYF.

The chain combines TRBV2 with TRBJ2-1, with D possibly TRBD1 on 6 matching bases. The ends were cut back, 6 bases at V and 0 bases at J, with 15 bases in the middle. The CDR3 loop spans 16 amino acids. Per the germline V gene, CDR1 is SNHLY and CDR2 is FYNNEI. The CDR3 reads CASRPARGSSYNEQFF. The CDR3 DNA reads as TGTGCCAGCAGGCCCGCCAGGGGCAGCTCCTACAATGAGCAGTTCTTC.

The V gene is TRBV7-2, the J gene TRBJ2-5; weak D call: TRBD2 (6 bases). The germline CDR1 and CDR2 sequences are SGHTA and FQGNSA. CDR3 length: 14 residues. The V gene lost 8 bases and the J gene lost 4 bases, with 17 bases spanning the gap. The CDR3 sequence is CASSLGGRRETQYF. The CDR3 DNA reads TGTGCCAGCTCCTTAGGTGGGAGGCGAGAGACCCAGTACTTC.

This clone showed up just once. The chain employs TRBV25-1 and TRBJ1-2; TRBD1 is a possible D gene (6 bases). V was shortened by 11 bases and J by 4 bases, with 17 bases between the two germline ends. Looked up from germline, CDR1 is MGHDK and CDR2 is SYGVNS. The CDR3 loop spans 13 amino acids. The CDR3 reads CASARGAGYGYTF. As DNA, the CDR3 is TGTGCCTCCGCTCGGGGGGCCGGCTATGGCTACACCTTC.

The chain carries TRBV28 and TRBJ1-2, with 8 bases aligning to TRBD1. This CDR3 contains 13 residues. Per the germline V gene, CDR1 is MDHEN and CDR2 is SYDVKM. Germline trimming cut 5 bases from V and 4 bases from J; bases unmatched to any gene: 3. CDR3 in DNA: TGTGCCAGCAGTCAGGGGGCTGGCTATGGCTACACCTTC. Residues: CASSQGAGYGYTF.

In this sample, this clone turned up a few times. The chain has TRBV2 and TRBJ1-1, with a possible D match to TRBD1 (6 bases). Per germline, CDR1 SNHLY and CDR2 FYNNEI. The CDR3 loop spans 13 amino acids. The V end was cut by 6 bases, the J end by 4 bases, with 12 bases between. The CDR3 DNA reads TGTGCCAGCAGACCAGGGGTCGCCACTGAAGCTTTCTTT. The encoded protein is CASRPGVATEAFF.

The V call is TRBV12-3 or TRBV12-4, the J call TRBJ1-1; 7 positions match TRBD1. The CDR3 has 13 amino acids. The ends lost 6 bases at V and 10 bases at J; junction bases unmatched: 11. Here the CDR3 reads CASSISQGRAAFF. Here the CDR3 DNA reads TGTGCCAGCAGCATTTCACAGGGGCGGGCAGCTTTCTTT.

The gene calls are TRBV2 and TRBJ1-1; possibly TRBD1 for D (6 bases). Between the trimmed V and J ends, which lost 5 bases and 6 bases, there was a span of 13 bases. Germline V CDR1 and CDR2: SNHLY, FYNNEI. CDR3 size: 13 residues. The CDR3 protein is CASSLRGAAEAFF. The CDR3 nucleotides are TGTGCCAGCAGTCTCAGGGGAGCTGCTGAAGCTTTCTTT.

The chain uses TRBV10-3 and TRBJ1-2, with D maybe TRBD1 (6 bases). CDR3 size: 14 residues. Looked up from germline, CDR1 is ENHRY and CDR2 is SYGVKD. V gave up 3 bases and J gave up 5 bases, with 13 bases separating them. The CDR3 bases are TGTGCCATCAGTGAAACAGGGTATGAATATGGCTACACCTTC. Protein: CAISETGYEYGYTF.

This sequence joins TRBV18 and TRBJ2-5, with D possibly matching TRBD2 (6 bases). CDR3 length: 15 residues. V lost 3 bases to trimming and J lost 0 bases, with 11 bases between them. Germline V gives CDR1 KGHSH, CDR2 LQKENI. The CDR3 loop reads CASSPPLANQETQYF. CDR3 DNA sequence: TGTGCCAGCTCACCGCCTCTAGCGAACCAAGAGACCCAGTACTTC.

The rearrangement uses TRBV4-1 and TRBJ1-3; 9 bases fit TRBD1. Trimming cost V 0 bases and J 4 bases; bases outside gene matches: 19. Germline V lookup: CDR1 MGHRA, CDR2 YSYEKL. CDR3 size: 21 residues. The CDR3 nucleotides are TGCGCCAGCAGCCAAGATTCCCCCGGGACAGGGAAAGTTTCATTCGGAAACACCATATATTTT. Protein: CASSQDSPGTGKVSFGNTIYF.

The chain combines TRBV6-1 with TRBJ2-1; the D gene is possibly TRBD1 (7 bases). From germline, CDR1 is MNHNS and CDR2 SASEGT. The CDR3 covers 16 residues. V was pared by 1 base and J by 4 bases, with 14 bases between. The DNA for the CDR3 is TGTGCCAGCAGTGAAGGGAGGGGGCGTCGTTACAATGAGCAGTTCTTC. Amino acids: CASSEGRGRRYNEQFF.